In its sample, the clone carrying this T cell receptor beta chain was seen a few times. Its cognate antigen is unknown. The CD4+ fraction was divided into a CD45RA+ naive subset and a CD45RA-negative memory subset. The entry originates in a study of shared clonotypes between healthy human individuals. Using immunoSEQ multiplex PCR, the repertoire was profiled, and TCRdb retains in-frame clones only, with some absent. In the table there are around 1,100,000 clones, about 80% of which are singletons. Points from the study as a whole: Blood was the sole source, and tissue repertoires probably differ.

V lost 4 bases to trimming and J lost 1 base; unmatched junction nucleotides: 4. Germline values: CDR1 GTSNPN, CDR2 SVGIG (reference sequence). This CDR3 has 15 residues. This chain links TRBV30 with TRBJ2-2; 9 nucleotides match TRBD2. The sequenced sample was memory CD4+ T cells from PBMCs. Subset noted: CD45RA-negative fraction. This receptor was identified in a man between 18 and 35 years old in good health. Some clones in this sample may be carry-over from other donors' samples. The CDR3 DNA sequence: TGTGCCTGGACCCGTAGCGGGAGGAACACCGGGGAGCTGTTTTTT. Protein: CAWTRSGRNTGELFF.